This TCR beta chain originates from a study of OX40 agonist ivuxolimab in advanced cancers. Study-level information: The dose-escalation cohort was approximately 85% male, with a mean age of 60 years, ranging roughly 20 to 90. Partial responses, seen in three patients, involved one hepatocellular carcinoma and two cutaneous melanomas.

Here immunoSEQ multiplex PCR was the method, and the copy in TCRdb shows in-frame clones only, minus some. The top ten hold roughly 1.1% of the sample, which has some 90,000 clones, 90% to 95% seen once. Study-wide results and limits: There was clonal expansion of CD4+ and CD8+ blood T cells by week 6 at 0.1 to 3.0 mg/kg.

Germline-derived CDR1 and CDR2 are MDHEN and SYDVKM. V lost 1 base and J lost 3, with 8 bases in between. The length of the CDR3 is 14 residues. On this clone: The target antigen is unknown.

The TCR comes from an adult with an advanced solid tumor such as melanoma, head and neck, liver or kidney cancer. The specimen comprised CD4+ or CD8+ T cells sorted from blood, sampled in a trial of the OX40 agonist ivuxolimab. The chain carries TRBV28 and TRBJ2-3; D uncertain. CDR3 in DNA: TGTGCCAGCAGTTTATACGGCACTACAGATACGCAGTATTTT. It encodes CASSLYGTTDTQYF. The full variable domain, rest sourced from reference TRBV28 and TRBJ2-3, is DVKVTQSSRYLVKRTGEKVFLECVQDMDHENMFWYRQDPGLGLRLIYFSYDVKMKEKGDIPEGYSVSREKKERFSLILESASTNQTSMYLCASSLYGTTDTQYFGPGTRLTVL.